Reported below is one T cell receptor (beta chain). The antigen remains undetermined. The data stem from a study of response to subunit inactivated influenza vaccine. Germline CDR1 and CDR2: SEHNR and FQNEAQ (reference sequence). This CDR3 comprises 14 residues. The V gene lost 1 base and the J gene lost 8 bases, with 14 bases spanning the gap. Using its own MiXCR run on the RT-PCR reads, TCRdb lists one record per CDR3 protein. The sample shows roughly 150,000 distinct CDR3 sequences, about a tenth of them seen only once. Whole-study findings and limits: Researchers suggested that each seasonal influenza vaccination recruits few new T cells.

The TCR comes from a man aged 50 to 59 who received an inactivated influenza vaccine. This specimen was non-naive T cells sorted from PBMCs, taken about 40 days after vaccination. This chain connects TRBV7-9 to TRBJ1-1; D possibly corresponds to TRBD1 (6 bases). The CDR3 spells CASSLGARGREAFF. CDR3 coding DNA: TGTGCCAGCAGCTTAGGTGCTCGGGGGCGGGAAGCTTTCTTT.